This TCR beta chain comes out of a study of vaccination and CD4 T cells after COVID-19. Trimming removed 4 bases at V and 2 bases at J, with 8 bases between. Germline CDR1 and CDR2: SGHNT and YYREEE (reference sequence). CDR3 length: 13 residues. As to treatment: approximately 9-day PBMC culture with coronavirus spike peptide pools or control peptides (ViraFEST assay). About this clonotype itself: As yet, its antigen is unknown.

Cultured CD4+ T-cell DNA underwent Oncomine TCR Beta short-read sequencing. TCRdb used MiXCR to reprocess the PCR reads, holding one entry per CDR3 protein. The table has about 18,000 distinct CDR3 sequences, 45% to 65% seen once; the top ten hold roughly a tenth. This specimen consisted of CD4+ T cells from blood, cultured in vitro, obtained before SARS-CoV-2 vaccination. V and J are TRBV5-4 and TRBJ2-3; D is undetermined. The TCR originated in a human donor who had recovered from COVID-19. In DNA form, the CDR3 reads TGTGCCAGCAGCGCCATTTACACAGATACGCAGTATTTT. As protein: CASSAIYTDTQYF.